The rows below give T cell receptor beta chains drawn from one sample of a study of regulatory T cells in long-lasting Graves disease. TCRdb independently ran MiXCR on the multiplex PCR reads; one entry per CDR3 protein. The table includes approximately 540,000 distinct CDR3 sequences, around 12% detected once. The same data also contributed to another study, on T cells in Graves' hyperthyroidism and ophthalmopathy.

The sample in question was peripheral blood mononuclear cells (PBMCs), obtained at new diagnosis, from a patient treated with antithyroid drugs. Every receptor here comes from a woman aged 30 to 39 with Graves disease. The conserved cysteine and the conserved F or W are not part of the CDR3 here.

V gene	CDR3 protein
TRBV20-1	SARGGGYSYEQY
TRBV20-1	SAKKRTYNEQF
TRBV29-1	SVEDQGSGSDEQF
TRBV12-3/TRBV12-4	ASSLGHINTEAF
TRBV2	ASSEGQGVYNEQF
TRBV7-9	ASSTRTGRYNEQF
TRBV6-1	ASTQRGEQY
TRBV7-9	ASSLPGNWRGYT
TRBV12-3/TRBV12-4	ASSLGQRNTEAF
TRBV7-9	ASSGNLGETQY
TRBV27	ASSSRLAGGPRNEQF
TRBV3-1	ASSQLAGAPDTQY
TRBV28	ASTSVSTRGGTEAF
TRBV11-2	ASSSTSGRAFNEQF
TRBV19	ASSTSIGVEQY
TRBV5-4	ASSSYNSPLH
TRBV19	ASSIVLFSYEQY